The subject of this entry is one TCR beta chain. The antigen is not known. Semi-nested PCR with Nested Universal Primer A followed constant-region reverse priming of full-length variable regions. From the 5' RACE reads, TCRdb called clonotypes with MiXCR, one entry per CDR3 protein. Of about 9,100 distinct CDR3 sequences in the sample, over 55% were seen once. General study points: The larger cohort examined one V-J beta rearrangement, not whole repertoires. Tumor memory CD4+ T cell TCR gene usage was found to cluster with blood and lymph node memory CD4+ cells and with lymph node naive CD4+ cells.

Trimming took off 1 base at V and 5 bases at J, with 5 bases between the two ends. Germline V lookup: CDR1 MDHEN, CDR2 SYDVKM. This CDR3 has 12 amino acids. Memory CD4+ cells were defined as CD4+CD45RO+CD25-. The sample taken for sequencing was tumor-infiltrating memory CD4+ T cells sorted from the breast tumor. Subset here: memory CD4+ T cells, CD4+CD45RO+CD25-. This sequence originates from a female donor with breast cancer. The chain joins TRBV28 to TRBJ2-5; D is unclear. The CDR3 DNA reads as TGTGCCAGCAGTTTATTTCGGGAGACCCAGTACTTC. Protein: CASSLFRETQYF.